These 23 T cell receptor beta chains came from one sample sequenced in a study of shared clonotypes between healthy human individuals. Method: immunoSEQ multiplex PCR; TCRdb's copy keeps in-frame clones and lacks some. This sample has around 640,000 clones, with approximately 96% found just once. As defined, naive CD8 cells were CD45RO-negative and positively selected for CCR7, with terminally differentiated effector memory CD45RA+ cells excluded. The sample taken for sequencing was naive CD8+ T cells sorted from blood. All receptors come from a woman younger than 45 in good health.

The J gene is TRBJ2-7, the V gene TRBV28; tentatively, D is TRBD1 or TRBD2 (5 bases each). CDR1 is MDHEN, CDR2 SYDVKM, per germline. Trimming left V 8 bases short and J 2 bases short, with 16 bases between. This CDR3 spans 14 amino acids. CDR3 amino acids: CASSFGTRTYEQYF. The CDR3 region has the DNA TGTGCCAGCTCTTTTGGGACCCGGACCTACGAGCAGTACTTC.

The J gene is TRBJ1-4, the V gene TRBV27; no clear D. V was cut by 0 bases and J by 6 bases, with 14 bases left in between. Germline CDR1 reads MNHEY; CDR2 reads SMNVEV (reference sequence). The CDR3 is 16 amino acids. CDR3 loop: CASSLSLGSRHEKLFF. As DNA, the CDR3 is TGTGCCAGCAGTTTATCGCTCGGCAGTAGACATGAAAAACTGTTTTTT.

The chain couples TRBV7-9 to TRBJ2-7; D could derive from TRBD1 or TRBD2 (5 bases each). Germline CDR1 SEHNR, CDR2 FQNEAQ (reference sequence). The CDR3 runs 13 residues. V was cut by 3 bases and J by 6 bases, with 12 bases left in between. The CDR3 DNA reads TGTGCCAGCAGCTTGGGGGTGGAGCCCGAGCAGTACTTC. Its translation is CASSLGVEPEQYF.

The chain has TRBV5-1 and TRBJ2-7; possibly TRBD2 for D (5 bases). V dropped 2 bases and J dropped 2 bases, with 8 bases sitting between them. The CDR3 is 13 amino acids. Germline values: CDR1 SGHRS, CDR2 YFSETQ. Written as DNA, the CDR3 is TGCGCCAGCAGCTTAGTTAGCGCCTACGAGCAGTACTTC. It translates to CASSLVSAYEQYF.

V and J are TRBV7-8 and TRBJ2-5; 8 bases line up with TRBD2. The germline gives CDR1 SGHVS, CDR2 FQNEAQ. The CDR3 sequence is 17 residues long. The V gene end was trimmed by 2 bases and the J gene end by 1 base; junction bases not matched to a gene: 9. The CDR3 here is CASSLTLSGVGQETQYF. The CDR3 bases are TGTGCCAGCAGCTTAACTCTTAGCGGGGTAGGCCAAGAGACCCAGTACTTC.

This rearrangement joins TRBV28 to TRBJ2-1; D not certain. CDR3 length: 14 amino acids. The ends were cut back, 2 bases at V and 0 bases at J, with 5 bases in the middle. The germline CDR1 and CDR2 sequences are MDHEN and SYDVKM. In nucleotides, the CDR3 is TGTGCCAGCAGTTTAAGGGTCTCCTACAATGAGCAGTTCTTC. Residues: CASSLRVSYNEQFF.

The CDR3 DNA reads as TGTGCCAGCAGCCCCCCCCGGACAGGGAAATCCTACGAGCAGTACTTC. As protein: CASSPPRTGKSYEQYF. The rearrangement joins TRBV13 to TRBJ2-7, with 8 bases identical to TRBD1. The CDR3 totals 16 residues. Germline-derived CDR1 and CDR2 are PRHDT and FYEKMQ (reference sequence). The V gene end was trimmed by 5 bases and the J gene end by 1 base; junction bases not matched to a gene: 10.

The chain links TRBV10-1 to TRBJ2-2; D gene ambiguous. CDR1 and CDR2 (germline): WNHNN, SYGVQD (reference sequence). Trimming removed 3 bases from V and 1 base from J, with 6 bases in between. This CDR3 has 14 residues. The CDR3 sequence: CASSELKNTGELFF. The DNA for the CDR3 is TGCGCCAGCAGTGAACTCAAGAACACCGGGGAGCTGTTTTTT.

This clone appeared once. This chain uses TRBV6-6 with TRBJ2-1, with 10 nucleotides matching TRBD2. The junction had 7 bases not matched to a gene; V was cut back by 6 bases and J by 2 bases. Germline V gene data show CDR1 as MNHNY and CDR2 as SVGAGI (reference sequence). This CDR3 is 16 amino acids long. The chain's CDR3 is CASSVRGLATYNEQFF. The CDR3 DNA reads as TGTGCCAGCAGCGTTCGGGGACTAGCGACCTACAATGAGCAGTTCTTC.

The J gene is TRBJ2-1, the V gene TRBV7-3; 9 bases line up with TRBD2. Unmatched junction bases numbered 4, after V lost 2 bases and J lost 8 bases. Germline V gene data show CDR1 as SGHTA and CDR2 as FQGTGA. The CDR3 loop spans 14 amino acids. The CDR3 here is CASSLLAGLDEQFF. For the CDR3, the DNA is TGTGCCAGCAGCTTACTAGCGGGACTCGATGAGCAGTTCTTC.

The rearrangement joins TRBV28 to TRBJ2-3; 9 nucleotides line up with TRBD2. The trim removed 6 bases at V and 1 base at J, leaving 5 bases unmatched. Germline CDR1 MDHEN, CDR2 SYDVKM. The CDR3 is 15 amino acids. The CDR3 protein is CASSAIAGGTDTQYF. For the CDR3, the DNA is TGTGCCAGCAGCGCCATAGCGGGAGGCACAGATACGCAGTATTTT.

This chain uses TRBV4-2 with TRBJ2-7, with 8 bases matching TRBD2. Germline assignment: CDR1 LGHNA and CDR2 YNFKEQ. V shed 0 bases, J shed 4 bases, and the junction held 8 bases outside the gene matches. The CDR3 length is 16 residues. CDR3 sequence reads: CASSQEPPAGVYEQYF. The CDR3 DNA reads TGTGCCAGCAGCCAAGAACCCCCAGCGGGAGTTTACGAGCAGTACTTC.

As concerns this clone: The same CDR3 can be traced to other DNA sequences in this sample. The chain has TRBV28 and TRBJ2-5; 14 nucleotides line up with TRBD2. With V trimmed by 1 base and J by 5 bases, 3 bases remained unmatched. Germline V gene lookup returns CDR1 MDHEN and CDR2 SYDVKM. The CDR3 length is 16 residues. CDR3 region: CASSLSGLAGVETQYF. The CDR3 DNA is TGTGCCAGCAGTTTATCGGGACTAGCGGGAGTGGAGACCCAGTACTTC.

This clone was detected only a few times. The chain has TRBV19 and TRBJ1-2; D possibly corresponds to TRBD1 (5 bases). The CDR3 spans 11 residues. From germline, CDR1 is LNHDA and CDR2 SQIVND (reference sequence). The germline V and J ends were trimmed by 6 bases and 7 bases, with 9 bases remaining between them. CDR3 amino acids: CASRHRGGYTF. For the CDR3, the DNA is TGTGCCAGTAGGCATAGGGGTGGCTACACCTTC. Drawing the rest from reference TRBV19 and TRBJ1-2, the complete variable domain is DGGITQSPKYLFRKEGQNVTLSCEQNLNHDAMYWYRQDPGQGLRLIYYSQIVNDFQKGDIAEGYSVSREKKESFPLTVTSAQKNPTAFYLCASRHRGGYTFGSGTRLTVV.

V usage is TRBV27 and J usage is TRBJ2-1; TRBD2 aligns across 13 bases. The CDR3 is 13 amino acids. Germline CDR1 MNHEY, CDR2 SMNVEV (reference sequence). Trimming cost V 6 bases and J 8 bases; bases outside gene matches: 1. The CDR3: CASRTSGRYEQFF. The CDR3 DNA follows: TGTGCCAGCAGGACTAGCGGGAGGTATGAGCAGTTCTTC.

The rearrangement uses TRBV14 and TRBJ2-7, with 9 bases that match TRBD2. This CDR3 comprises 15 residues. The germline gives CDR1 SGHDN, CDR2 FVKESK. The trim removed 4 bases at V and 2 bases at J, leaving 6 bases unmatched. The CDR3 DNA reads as TGTGCCAGCAGCCTACTAGCGGGCCATCCCTACGAGCAGTACTTC. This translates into CASSLLAGHPYEQYF.

CDR3 sequence: CASSLGGTSGTYEQYF. Here the CDR3 DNA reads TGTGCCAGCAGCTTAGGAGGAACTAGCGGAACCTACGAGCAGTACTTC. The V call is TRBV7-9, the J call TRBJ2-7, with TRBD2 identical over 8 bases. CDR3 length: 16 residues. Germline lookup yields CDR1 SEHNR and CDR2 FQNEAQ (reference sequence). J was trimmed by 2 bases and V by 1 base; bases with no gene match: 7.

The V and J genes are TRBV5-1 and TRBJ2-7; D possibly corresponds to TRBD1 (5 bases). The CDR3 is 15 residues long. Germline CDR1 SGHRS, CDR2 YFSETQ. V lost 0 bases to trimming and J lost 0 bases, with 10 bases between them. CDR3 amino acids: CASSLEGRISYEQYF. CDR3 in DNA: TGCGCCAGCAGCTTGGAGGGGCGGATCTCCTACGAGCAGTACTTC.

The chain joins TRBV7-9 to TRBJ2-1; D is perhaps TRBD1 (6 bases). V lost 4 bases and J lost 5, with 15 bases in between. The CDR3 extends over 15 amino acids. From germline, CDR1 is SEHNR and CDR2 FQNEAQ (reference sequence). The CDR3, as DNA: TGTGCCAGCAGCTCCTTGGACAGCCAGGACAATGAGCAGTTCTTC. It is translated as CASSSLDSQDNEQFF.

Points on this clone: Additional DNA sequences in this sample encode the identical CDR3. CDR3 in DNA: TGTGCCAGTAGTATTGGGGAGAACACTGAAGCTTTCTTT. Its translation: CASSIGENTEAFF. The gene calls are TRBV19 and TRBJ1-1, with no clear D. Germline CDR1 is LNHDA and CDR2 is SQIVND (reference sequence). The germline V and J ends were trimmed by 3 bases and 1 base, with 6 bases remaining between them. The CDR3 spans 13 residues. The full variable domain, with the rest looked up from reference TRBV19 and TRBJ1-1, is DGGITQSPKYLFRKEGQNVTLSCEQNLNHDAMYWYRQDPGQGLRLIYYSQIVNDFQKGDIAEGYSVSREKKESFPLTVTSAQKNPTAFYLCASSIGENTEAFFGQGTRLTVV.

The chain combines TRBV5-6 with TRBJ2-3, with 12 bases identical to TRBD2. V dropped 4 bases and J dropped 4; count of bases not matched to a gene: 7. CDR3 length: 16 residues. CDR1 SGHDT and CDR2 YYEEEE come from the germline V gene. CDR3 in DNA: TGTGCCAGCAGCCATGGACTAGCGGGGTGGCCAGATACGCAGTATTTT. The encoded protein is CASSHGLAGWPDTQYF.

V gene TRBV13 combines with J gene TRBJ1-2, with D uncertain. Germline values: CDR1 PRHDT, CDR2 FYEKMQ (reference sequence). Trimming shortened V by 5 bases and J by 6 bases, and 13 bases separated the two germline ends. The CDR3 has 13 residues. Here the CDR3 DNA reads TGTGCCAGCAGCGCCAGCCCCGGGCATGGCTACACCTTC. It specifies CASSASPGHGYTF. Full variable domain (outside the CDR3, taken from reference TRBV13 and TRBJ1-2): AAGVIQSPRHLIKEKRETATLKCYPIPRHDTVYWYQQGPGQDPQFLISFYEKMQSDKGSIPDRFSAQQFSDYHSELNMSSLELGDSALYFCASSASPGHGYTFGSGTRLTVV.

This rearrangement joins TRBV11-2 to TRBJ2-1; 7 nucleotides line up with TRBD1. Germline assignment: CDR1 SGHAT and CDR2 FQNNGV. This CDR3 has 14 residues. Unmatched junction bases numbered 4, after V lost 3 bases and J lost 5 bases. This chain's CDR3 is CASSFTGAHNEQFF. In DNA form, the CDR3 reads TGTGCCAGCAGCTTCACAGGGGCACACAATGAGCAGTTCTTC.